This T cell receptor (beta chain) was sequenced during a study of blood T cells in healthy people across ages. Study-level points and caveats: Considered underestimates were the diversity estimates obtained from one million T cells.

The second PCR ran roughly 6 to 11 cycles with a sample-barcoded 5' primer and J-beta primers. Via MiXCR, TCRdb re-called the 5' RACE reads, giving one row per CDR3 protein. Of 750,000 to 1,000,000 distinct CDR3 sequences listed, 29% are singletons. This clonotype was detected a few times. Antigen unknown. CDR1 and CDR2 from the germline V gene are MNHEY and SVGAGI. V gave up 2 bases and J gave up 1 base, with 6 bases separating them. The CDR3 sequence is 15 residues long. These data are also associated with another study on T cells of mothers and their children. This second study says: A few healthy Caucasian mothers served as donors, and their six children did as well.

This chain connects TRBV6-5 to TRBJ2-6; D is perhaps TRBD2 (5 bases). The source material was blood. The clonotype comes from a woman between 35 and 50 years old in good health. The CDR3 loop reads CASSYEGSGANVLTF. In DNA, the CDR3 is TGTGCCAGCAGTTACGAGGGATCTGGGGCCAACGTCCTGACTTTC.